This passage covers 25 T cell receptor beta chains from one sample sequenced in a study of post-analysis software for immune sequencing data. Researchers reported that TCR beta cDNA libraries carried unique molecular identifiers. TCRdb independently ran MiXCR on the PCR reads; one entry per CDR3 protein. The sample has approximately 630,000 distinct CDR3 sequences, around 64% seen once. Study-wide points: Controls had lower frequencies than patients of roughly five TRBV segments, which included TRBV5-6, TRBV5-1 and TRBV20-1.

No antigen is known for these receptors. The sample was blood. The receptors here all came from a girl aged 2-9 years with multiple sclerosis.

The chain has TRBV12-3 or TRBV12-4 and TRBJ2-3, with TRBD2 matching over 7 bases. The ends lost 8 bases at V and 2 bases at J; junction bases unmatched: 10. The CDR3 has 15 amino acids. The DNA of the CDR3 is TGTGCCAGCTCATCCAGAGCGGGGCTCACAGATACGCAGTATTTT. Translation: CASSSRAGLTDTQYF.

This clonotype was seen only a few times. This chain uses TRBV29-1 with TRBJ2-5, with TRBD1 matching 12 bases. Near its end, the DNA agrees better with TRBJ2-7, so the J call may be wrong. Germline CDR1 SQVTM, CDR2 ANQGSEA. This CDR3 comprises 14 residues. The CDR3 is CSVGLGQGAYEQYF. CDR3 nucleotide sequence: TGCAGCGTTGGACTGGGACAGGGGGCTTACGAGCAGTACTTC.

The V and J genes are TRBV7-2 and TRBJ1-5; D is uncertain. Germline V gene sequence: CDR1 SGHTA, CDR2 FQGNSA. This CDR3 region has 16 residues. V was clipped by 1 base and J by 0 bases, with 10 bases between them. CDR3 sequence reads: CASSLEPGYSNQPQHF. The CDR3 coding sequence is TGTGCCAGCAGCTTAGAACCCGGATATAGCAATCAGCCCCAGCATTTT.

The rearrangement links TRBV7-2 to TRBJ2-3; the match to TRBD2 covers 7 bases. The germline V gene encodes CDR1 SGHTA and CDR2 FQGNSA. The trim removed 11 bases at V and 5 bases at J, leaving 16 bases unmatched. This CDR3 region has 15 residues. This CDR3 reads CAGDSAGEVGDTQYF. CDR3 coding DNA: TGTGCCGGCGATAGTGCGGGAGAAGTTGGAGATACGCAGTATTTT.

This clonotype was counted only a few times. The CDR3 sequence: CASSLIGGDTEAFF. The CDR3 DNA is TGTGCCAGCAGCTTAATTGGGGGGGACACTGAAGCTTTCTTT. The chain recombines TRBV7-9 with TRBJ1-1; D is possibly TRBD1 (5 bases). CDR1 is SEHNR and CDR2 is FQNEAQ in the germline V gene (reference sequence). CDR3 length: 14 amino acids. With 2 bases removed from V and 3 bases from J, the gap between germline ends came to 10 bases. The full variable domain, completed using reference TRBV7-9 and TRBJ1-1, is DTGVSQNPRHKITKRGQNVTFRCDPISEHNRLYWYRQTLGQGPEFLTYFQNEAQLEKSRLLSDRFSAERPKGSFSTLEIQRTEQGDSAMYLCASSLIGGDTEAFFGQGTRLTVV.

This chain uses TRBV24-1 with TRBJ2-5; the match to TRBD1 covers 9 bases. V lost 4 bases to trimming and J lost 1 base; unmatched junction nucleotides: 3. The CDR3 sequence is 15 residues long. Germline values: CDR1 KGHDR, CDR2 SFDVKD. CDR3 loop: CATSDPDRGQETQYF. DNA of the CDR3: TGTGCCACCAGTGACCCGGACAGGGGCCAAGAGACCCAGTACTTC.

The rearrangement links TRBV7-6 to TRBJ2-4; 12 bases agree with TRBD2. The J call may not be correct, given that the DNA end is closer to TRBJ2-7. CDR1 and CDR2 (germline): SGHVS, FNYEAQ. The CDR3 is 15 residues long. Here the CDR3 DNA reads TGTGCCAGCAGCTCCGCTAGCGGGAGGGCTTACGAGCAGTACTTC. As protein: CASSSASGRAYEQYF.

The chain uses TRBV20-1 and TRBJ2-7; 8 bases fit TRBD1. Germline V gives CDR1 DFQATT, CDR2 SNEGSKA (reference sequence). Trimming took 2 bases from V and 1 from J; bases not matched to a gene: 4. The CDR3 is 14 residues long. CDR3 bases: TGCAGTGCTAGACTCAGACAGGGGTCCTACGAGCAGTACTTC. Translated: CSARLRQGSYEQYF.

This clonotype has more than one count but fewer than ten. The gene calls are TRBV5-1 and TRBJ1-4; TRBD1 aligns across 7 bases. V was clipped by 5 bases and J by 0 bases; unmatched bases: 4. This CDR3 region has 15 residues. Germline V lookup: CDR1 SGHRS, CDR2 YFSETQ. Written as DNA, the CDR3 is TGCGCCAGCAGGGACAGGCGATCAACTAATGAAAAACTGTTTTTT. Residues: CASRDRRSTNEKLFF.

This clonotype was observed a handful of times. The V gene is TRBV27, the J gene TRBJ1-4, with D hard to call. CDR1 and CDR2 from the germline V gene are MNHEY and SMNVEV (reference sequence). With 4 bases removed from V and 8 bases from J, the gap between germline ends came to 11 bases. This CDR3 comprises 13 residues. As DNA, the CDR3 is TGTGCCAGCAGTTCCATAGGCCAAGAAAAACTGTTTTTT. It yields the protein CASSSIGQEKLFF. The whole variable domain, filled in from reference TRBV27 and TRBJ1-4, reads EAQVTQNPRYLITVTGKKLTVTCSQNMNHEYMSWYRQDPGLGLRQIYYSMNVEVTDKGDVPEGYKVSRKEKRNFPLILESPSPNQTSLYFCASSSIGQEKLFFGSGTQLSVL.

V gene TRBV4-3 combines with J gene TRBJ1-1, with D possibly being TRBD1 (5 bases). This CDR3 spans 11 amino acids. Germline CDR1 is LGHNA and CDR2 is YSLEER. The V gene lost 0 bases and the J gene lost 10 bases, with 6 bases spanning the gap. The CDR3 loop is CASSQEGVAFF. CDR3 bases: TGCGCCAGCAGCCAAGAGGGGGTAGCTTTCTTT.

The chain joins TRBV12-3 or TRBV12-4 to TRBJ2-1, with 8 bases identical to TRBD2. This CDR3 region has 14 residues. V was pared by 7 bases and J by 9 bases, with 11 bases of the junction left unmatched. The CDR3 DNA reads as TGTGCCAGCAATATAGCGGGAAAGGGAATTGAGCAGTTCTTC. As protein: CASNIAGKGIEQFF.

This clonotype was seen only once. This chain uses TRBV19 with TRBJ2-5; TRBD1 might be the D (6 bases). The CDR3 totals 14 residues. Germline loops: CDR1 LNHDA, CDR2 SQIVND (reference sequence). V lost 5 bases to trimming and J lost 5 bases, with 15 bases between them. The CDR3: CASSGWVQGETQYF. The CDR3 DNA reads TGTGCCAGTAGTGGGTGGGTCCAGGGGGAGACCCAGTACTTC. The variable domain in full, with the rest retrieved from reference TRBV19 and TRBJ2-5, is DGGITQSPKYLFRKEGQNVTLSCEQNLNHDAMYWYRQDPGQGLRLIYYSQIVNDFQKGDIAEGYSVSREKKESFPLTVTSAQKNPTAFYLCASSGWVQGETQYFGPGTRLLVL.

This clonotype occurred once. This chain links TRBV6-5 with TRBJ2-7; a possible D gene is TRBD1 (6 bases). CDR1 and CDR2 (germline): MNHEY, SVGAGI. V was pared by 7 bases and J by 5 bases, with 15 bases between. CDR3 size: 13 residues. The CDR3 DNA reads TGTGCCAGCATCGCCCGAGGGGGAAACGAGCAGTACTTC. Its translation is CASIARGGNEQYF.

This clonotype was seen more than once but under ten times. The chain recombines TRBV20-1 with TRBJ2-5; D is unclear. Germline-derived CDR1 and CDR2 are DFQATT and SNEGSKA (reference sequence). The CDR3 sequence is 18 residues long. The V end lost 6 bases, the J end lost 4 bases, and 30 bases lay between the germline ends. The DNA of the CDR3 is TGCAGTGCCCACAGACCCGGCAACGTCCAGGTCGGGCTAGAGACCCAGTACTTC. It translates to CSAHRPGNVQVGLETQYF.

The count of this clonotype is one. CDR3 residues: CASSPPTKNTQYF. DNA for the CDR3: TGTGCCAGCAGCCCTCCCACCAAAAACACTCAGTACTTC. V is TRBV5-4 and J is TRBJ2-7; D gene ambiguous. Germline V CDR1 and CDR2: SGHNT, YYREEE (reference sequence). This CDR3 spans 13 amino acids. Trimming cost V 4 bases and J 10 bases, with 18 bases left between them. Looking up the rest from reference TRBV5-4 and TRBJ2-7 gives the full variable domain: ETGVTQSPTHLIKTRGQQVTLRCSSQSGHNTVSWYQQALGQGPQFIFQYYREEENGRGNFPPRFSGLQFPNYSSELNVNALELDDSALYLCASSPPTKNTQYFGPGTRLTVT.

V is TRBV10-3 and J is TRBJ2-7; 10 bases fit TRBD2. V was clipped by 5 bases and J by 2 bases; unmatched bases: 3. The CDR3 totals 14 residues. Germline CDR1 reads ENHRY; CDR2 reads SYGVKD. CDR3 loop: CAISLLAGTYEQYF. In DNA form, the CDR3 reads TGTGCCATCAGTCTACTAGCGGGAACCTACGAGCAGTACTTC.

The sample holds a few counts of this clonotype. The chain uses TRBV20-1 and TRBJ2-4; 7 bases line up with TRBD1. The germline CDR1 and CDR2 sequences are DFQATT and SNEGSKA (reference sequence). Unmatched junction bases numbered 9, after V lost 4 bases and J lost 0 bases. The CDR3 is 16 amino acids. Here the CDR3 reads CSAIGSTGLAKNIQYF. For the CDR3, the DNA is TGCAGTGCTATCGGGTCGACAGGGTTAGCCAAAAACATTCAGTACTTC.

The chain is built from TRBV2 and TRBJ2-1, with 13 nucleotides matching TRBD2. Germline loops: CDR1 SNHLY, CDR2 FYNNEI. The CDR3 has 17 amino acids. Trimming cost V 6 bases and J 7 bases; bases outside gene matches: 12. The CDR3 DNA follows: TGTGCCAGCAGGCCACTAGCGGGGGGGCCACAGGAGAATGAGCAGTTCTTC. This sequence encodes CASRPLAGGPQENEQFF.

This clonotype was found a few times. The rearrangement links TRBV29-1 to TRBJ2-3, with 7 nucleotides matching TRBD1. Germline values: CDR1 SQVTM, CDR2 ANQGSEA. Trimming took 5 bases from V and 4 from J; bases not matched to a gene: 9. The CDR3 is 14 residues long. The CDR3 nucleotides read TGCAGCGTTTCCGGACAGGTCCGGCCAGATACGCAGTATTTT. Protein product: CSVSGQVRPDTQYF.

V usage is TRBV5-1 and J usage is TRBJ1-1, with D perhaps TRBD1 (6 bases). There are 17 residues in the CDR3. V lost 0 bases to trimming and J lost 1 base, with 16 bases between them. Per germline, CDR1 SGHRS and CDR2 YFSETQ. The CDR3: CASSLAILTGPNTEAFF. The CDR3 DNA follows: TGCGCCAGCAGCTTGGCCATTTTAACAGGGCCGAACACTGAAGCTTTCTTT. Using reference TRBV5-1 and TRBJ1-1 for the parts outside the CDR3, the full variable domain is KAGVTQTPRYLIKTRGQQVTLSCSPISGHRSVSWYQQTPGQGLQFLFEYFSETQRNKGNFPGRFSGRQFSNSRSEMNVSTLELGDSALYLCASSLAILTGPNTEAFFGQGTRLTVV.

The chain carries TRBV6-5 and TRBJ1-6, with D possibly being TRBD1 (5 bases). CDR3 size: 18 residues. Germline assignment: CDR1 MNHEY and CDR2 SVGAGI. The V end was cut by 0 bases, the J end by 0 bases, with 12 bases between. The CDR3 sequence is CASSYSGRGSSYNSPLHF. CDR3 bases: TGTGCCAGCAGTTACTCAGGCCGGGGCAGCTCCTATAATTCACCCCTCCACTTT.

V usage is TRBV7-9 and J usage is TRBJ2-1, with D perhaps TRBD2 (6 bases). CDR1 SEHNR and CDR2 FQNEAQ come from the germline V gene (reference sequence). Trimming removed 1 base at V and 12 bases at J, with 25 bases between. This CDR3 is 17 amino acids long. The CDR3 DNA reads TGTGCCAGCAGCTTAGTTGGCCGGGCTAGAAGGGAGGATGCGCAGTTCTTC. It codes for CASSLVGRARREDAQFF. The full variable domain, completed using reference TRBV7-9 and TRBJ2-1, is DTGVSQNPRHKITKRGQNVTFRCDPISEHNRLYWYRQTLGQGPEFLTYFQNEAQLEKSRLLSDRFSAERPKGSFSTLEIQRTEQGDSAMYLCASSLVGRARREDAQFFGPGTRLTVL.

This clonotype showed up just a few times. Here the CDR3 reads CSASGRVNTEAFF. DNA for the CDR3: TGCAGTGCTAGTGGCAGGGTTAACACTGAAGCTTTCTTT. The chain joins TRBV20-1 to TRBJ1-1; D is perhaps TRBD1 (5 bases). Trimming shortened V by 3 bases and J by 2 bases, and 10 bases separated the two germline ends. CDR1 and CDR2 (germline): DFQATT, SNEGSKA (reference sequence). The CDR3 consists of 13 residues.

Only a few counts were recorded for this clonotype. The rearrangement uses TRBV6-2 or TRBV6-3 and TRBJ2-3, with a weak D call TRBD1 (6 bases). Between the trimmed V and J ends, which lost 4 bases and 0 bases, there was a span of 11 bases. CDR1 and CDR2 from the germline V gene are MNHEY and SVGEGT. CDR3 size: 15 residues. The CDR3 protein is CASSSRTDSTDTQYF. In DNA, the CDR3 is TGTGCCAGCAGTTCCCGGACAGATAGCACAGATACGCAGTATTTT.